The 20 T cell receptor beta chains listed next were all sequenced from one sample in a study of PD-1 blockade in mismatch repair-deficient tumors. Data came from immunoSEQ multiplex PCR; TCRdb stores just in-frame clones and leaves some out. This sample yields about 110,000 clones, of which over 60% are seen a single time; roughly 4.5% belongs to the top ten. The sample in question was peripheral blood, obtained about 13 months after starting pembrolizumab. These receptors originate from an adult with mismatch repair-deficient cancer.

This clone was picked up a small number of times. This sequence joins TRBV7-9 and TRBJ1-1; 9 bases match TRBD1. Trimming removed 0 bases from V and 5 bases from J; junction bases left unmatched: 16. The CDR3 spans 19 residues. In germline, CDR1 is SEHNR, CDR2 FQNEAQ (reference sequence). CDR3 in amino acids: CASSLAGTGKGRRETEAFF. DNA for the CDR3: TGTGCCAGCAGCTTAGCGGGGACAGGGAAAGGAAGGCGGGAAACTGAAGCTTTCTTT.

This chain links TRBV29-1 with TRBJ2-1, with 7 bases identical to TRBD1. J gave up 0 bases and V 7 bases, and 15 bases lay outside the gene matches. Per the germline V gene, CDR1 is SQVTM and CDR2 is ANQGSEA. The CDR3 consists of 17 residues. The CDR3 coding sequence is TGCAGCGCCTCAGGGGGATCGGGACAAGGCTCCTACAATGAGCAGTTCTTC. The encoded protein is CSASGGSGQGSYNEQFF.

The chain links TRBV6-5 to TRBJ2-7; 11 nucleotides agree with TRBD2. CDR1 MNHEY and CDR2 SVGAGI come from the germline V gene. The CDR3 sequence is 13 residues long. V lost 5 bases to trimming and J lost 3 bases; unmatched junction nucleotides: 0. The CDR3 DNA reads TGTGCCAGCAGTGGGACTAGCGGCTACGAGCAGTACTTC. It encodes CASSGTSGYEQYF.

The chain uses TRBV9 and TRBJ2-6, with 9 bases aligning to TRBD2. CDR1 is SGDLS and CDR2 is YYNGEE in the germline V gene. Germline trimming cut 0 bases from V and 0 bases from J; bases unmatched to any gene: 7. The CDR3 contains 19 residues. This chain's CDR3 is CASSVDNLAGYSGANVLTF. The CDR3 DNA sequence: TGTGCCAGCAGCGTAGATAATCTAGCGGGGTACTCTGGGGCCAACGTCCTGACTTTC.

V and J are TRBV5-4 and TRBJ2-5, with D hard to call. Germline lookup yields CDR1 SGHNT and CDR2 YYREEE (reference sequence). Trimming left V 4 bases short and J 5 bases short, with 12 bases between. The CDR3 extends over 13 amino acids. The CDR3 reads CASSPWARETQYF. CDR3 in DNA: TGTGCCAGCAGCCCATGGGCGAGGGAGACCCAGTACTTC.

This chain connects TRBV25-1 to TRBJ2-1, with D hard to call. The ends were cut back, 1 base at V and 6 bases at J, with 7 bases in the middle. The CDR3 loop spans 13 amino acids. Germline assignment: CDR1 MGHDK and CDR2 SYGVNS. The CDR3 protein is CASSELAVNEQFF. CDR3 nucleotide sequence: TGTGCCAGCAGTGAATTGGCCGTCAATGAGCAGTTCTTC.

This CDR3 is CASRRGQGETQYF. The CDR3 nucleotides read TGTGCCAGCAGGCGGGGACAGGGGGAGACCCAGTACTTC. The chain joins TRBV2 to TRBJ2-5; 10 bases line up with TRBD1. The CDR3 has 13 residues. Germline V lookup: CDR1 SNHLY, CDR2 FYNNEI. Losses at the gene ends were 6 bases for V and 5 bases for J; bases not matched to a gene: 3.

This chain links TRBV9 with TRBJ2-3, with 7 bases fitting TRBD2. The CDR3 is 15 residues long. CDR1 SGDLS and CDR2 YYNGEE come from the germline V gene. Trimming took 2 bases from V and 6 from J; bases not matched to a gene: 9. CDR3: CASSVGGGLRDTQYF. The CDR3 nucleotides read TGTGCCAGCAGCGTGGGGGGGGGACTCCGGGATACGCAGTATTTT.

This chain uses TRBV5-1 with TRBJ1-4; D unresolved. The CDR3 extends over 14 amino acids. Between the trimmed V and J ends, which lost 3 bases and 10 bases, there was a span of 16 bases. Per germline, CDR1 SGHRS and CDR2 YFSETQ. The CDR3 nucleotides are TGCGCCAGCAGCTCCACGCGGGCTCAAGGAAAACTGTTTTTT. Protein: CASSSTRAQGKLFF.

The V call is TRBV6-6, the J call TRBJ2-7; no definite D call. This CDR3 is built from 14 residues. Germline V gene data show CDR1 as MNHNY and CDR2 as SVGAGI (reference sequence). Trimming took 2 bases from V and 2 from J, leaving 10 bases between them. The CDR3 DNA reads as TGTGCCAGCAGTTACGTGCTAACACCCTACGAGCAGTACTTC. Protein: CASSYVLTPYEQYF.

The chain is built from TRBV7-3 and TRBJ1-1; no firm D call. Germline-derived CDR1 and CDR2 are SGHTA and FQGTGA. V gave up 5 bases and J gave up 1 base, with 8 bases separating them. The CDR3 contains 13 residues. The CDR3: CASSPGRNTEAFF. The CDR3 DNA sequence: TGTGCCAGCAGCCCCGGACGGAACACTGAAGCTTTCTTT.

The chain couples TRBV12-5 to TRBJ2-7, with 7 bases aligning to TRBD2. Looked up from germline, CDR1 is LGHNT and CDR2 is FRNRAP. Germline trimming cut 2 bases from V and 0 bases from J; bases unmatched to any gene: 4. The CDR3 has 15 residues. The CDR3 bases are TGTGCTAGTGGTTTGACCAGCGGGATCTCCTACGAGCAGTACTTC. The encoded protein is CASGLTSGISYEQYF. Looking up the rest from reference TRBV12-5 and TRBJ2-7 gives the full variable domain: DARVTQTPRHKVTEMGQEVTMRCQPILGHNTVFWYRQTMMQGLELLAYFRNRAPLDDSGMPKDRFSAEMPDATLATLKIQPSEPRDSAVYFCASGLTSGISYEQYFGPGTRLTVT.

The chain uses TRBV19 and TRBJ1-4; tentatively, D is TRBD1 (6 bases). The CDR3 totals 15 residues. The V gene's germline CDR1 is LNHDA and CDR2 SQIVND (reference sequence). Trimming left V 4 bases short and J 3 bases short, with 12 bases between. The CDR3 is CASSTETGANEKLFF. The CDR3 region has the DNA TGTGCCAGTAGTACCGAGACAGGTGCTAATGAAAAACTGTTTTTT.

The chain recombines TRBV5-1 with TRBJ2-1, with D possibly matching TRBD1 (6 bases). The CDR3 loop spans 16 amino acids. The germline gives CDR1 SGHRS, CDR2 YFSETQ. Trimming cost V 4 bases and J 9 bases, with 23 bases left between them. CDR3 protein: CASSPEGPPTRGEQFF. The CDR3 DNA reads TGCGCCAGCAGCCCTGAAGGACCACCGACCAGGGGTGAGCAGTTCTTC.

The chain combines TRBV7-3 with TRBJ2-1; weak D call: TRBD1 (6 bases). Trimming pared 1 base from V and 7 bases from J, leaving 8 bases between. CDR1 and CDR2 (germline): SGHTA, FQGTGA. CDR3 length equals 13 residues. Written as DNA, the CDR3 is TGTGCCAGCAGCTTAAAGAGGGGGAATGAGCAGTTCTTC. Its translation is CASSLKRGNEQFF.

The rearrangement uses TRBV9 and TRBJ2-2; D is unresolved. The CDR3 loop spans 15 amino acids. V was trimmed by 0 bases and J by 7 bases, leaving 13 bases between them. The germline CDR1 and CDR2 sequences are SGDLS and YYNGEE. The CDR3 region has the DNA TGTGCCAGCAGCGTAGCCCCAGGTTTGGGCGGGGAGCTGTTTTTT. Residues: CASSVAPGLGGELFF.

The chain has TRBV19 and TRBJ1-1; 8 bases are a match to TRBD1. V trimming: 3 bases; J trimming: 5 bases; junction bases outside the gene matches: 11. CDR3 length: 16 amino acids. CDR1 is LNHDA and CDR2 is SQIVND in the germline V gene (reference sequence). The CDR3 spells CASSIGWTGQGTEAFF. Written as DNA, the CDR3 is TGTGCCAGTAGTATCGGATGGACAGGGCAGGGGACTGAAGCTTTCTTT.

CDR3 loop: CASSGGAGTGELFF. The CDR3 coding sequence is TGTGCCAGCAGTGGGGGGGCTGGGACCGGGGAGCTGTTTTTT. The V gene is TRBV2, the J gene TRBJ2-2; perhaps D is TRBD1 or TRBD2 (6 bases each). CDR1 is SNHLY, CDR2 FYNNEI, per germline. The CDR3 is 14 amino acids. V was shortened by 4 bases and J by 5 bases, with 11 bases between the two germline ends. Looking up the rest from reference TRBV2 and TRBJ2-2 gives the full variable domain: EPEVTQTPSHQVTQMGQEVILRCVPISNHLYFYWYRQILGQKVEFLVSFYNNEISEKSEIFDDQFSVERPDGSNFTLKIRSTKLEDSAMYFCASSGGAGTGELFFGEGSRLTVL.

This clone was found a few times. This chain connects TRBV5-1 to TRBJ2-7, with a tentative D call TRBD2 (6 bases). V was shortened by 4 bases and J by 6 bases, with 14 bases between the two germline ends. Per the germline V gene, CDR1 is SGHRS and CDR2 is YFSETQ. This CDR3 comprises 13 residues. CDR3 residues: CASSRSGSLEQYF. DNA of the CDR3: TGCGCCAGCAGCCGCTCCGGGAGCCTCGAGCAGTACTTC.

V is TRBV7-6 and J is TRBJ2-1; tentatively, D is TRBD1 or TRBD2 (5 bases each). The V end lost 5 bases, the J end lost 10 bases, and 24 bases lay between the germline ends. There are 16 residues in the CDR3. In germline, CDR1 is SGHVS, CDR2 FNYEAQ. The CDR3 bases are TGTGCCAGCAGCCAGGGCCGGGGCGGCTCTAACGGGGAGCAGTTCTTC. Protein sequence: CASSQGRGGSNGEQFF. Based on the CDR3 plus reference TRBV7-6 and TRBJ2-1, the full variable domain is GAGVSQSPRYKVTKRGQDVALRCDPISGHVSLYWYRQALGQGPEFLTYFNYEAQQDKSGLPNDRFSAERPEGSISTLTIQRTEQRDSAMYRCASSQGRGGSNGEQFFGPGTRLTVL.